The 16 T cell receptor beta chains given below trace back to one sample, sequenced in a study of cytomegalovirus exposure and HLA in healthy donors. This PCR relied on a set of 60 Vbeta primers and 13 Jbeta primers. Assay used: immunoSEQ multiplex PCR; TCRdb lists only in-frame clones, some missing. The table records tens of thousands of clones, roughly 87% of them present only once. Material for sequencing was PBMCs. These receptors all come from a middle-aged woman in good health and CMV-seropositive.

The rearrangement joins TRBV20-1 to TRBJ2-7; 7 bases map to TRBD1. This CDR3 contains 11 residues. Germline-derived CDR1 and CDR2 are DFQATT and SNEGSKA (reference sequence). Unmatched junction bases numbered 7, after V lost 7 bases and J lost 7 bases. This CDR3 reads CSVYRGREQYF. The CDR3, as DNA: TGCAGTGTTTACAGGGGACGGGAGCAGTACTTC.

This clone appeared once. The V gene is TRBV2, the J gene TRBJ1-6; 7 bases fit TRBD1. Looked up from germline, CDR1 is SNHLY and CDR2 is FYNNEI. The CDR3 runs to 17 residues. V lost 2 bases and J lost 11; bases outside the gene matches: 15. Here the CDR3 reads CASSESDRRSPRAPLHF. The CDR3 nucleotides read TGTGCCAGCAGTGAATCGGACAGGCGATCCCCTAGGGCACCCCTCCACTTT.

The chain links TRBV28 to TRBJ1-1; the D gene is possibly TRBD1 (5 bases). CDR3 length: 12 residues. Trimming cost V 7 bases and J 7 bases, with 13 bases left between them. Germline V lookup: CDR1 MDHEN, CDR2 SYDVKM. This CDR3 reads CASTSGPGEAFF. For the CDR3, the DNA is TGTGCCAGCACCTCAGGGCCAGGTGAAGCTTTCTTT.

The rearrangement links TRBV13 to TRBJ2-2; maybe TRBD2 (5 bases). Germline loops: CDR1 PRHDT, CDR2 FYEKMQ (reference sequence). The V and J ends lost 3 bases and 4 bases respectively, with 21 bases between them. This CDR3 spans 18 amino acids. CDR3 loop: CASSFNDYLRKITGELFF. In nucleotides, the CDR3 is TGTGCCAGCAGCTTTAATGACTACCTCCGGAAGATCACCGGGGAGCTGTTTTTT.

This sequence joins TRBV7-9 and TRBJ1-3; 7 positions agree with TRBD1. This CDR3 is 16 amino acids long. From germline, CDR1 is SEHNR and CDR2 FQNEAQ (reference sequence). The junction had 4 bases not matched to a gene; V was cut back by 1 base and J by 1 base. CDR3 loop: CASSLVLGQSGNTIYF. The CDR3, as DNA: TGTGCCAGCAGCTTAGTGTTGGGACAGTCTGGAAACACCATATATTTT. Full variable domain (missing parts from reference TRBV7-9 and TRBJ1-3): DTGVSQNPRHKITKRGQNVTFRCDPISEHNRLYWYRQTLGQGPEFLTYFQNEAQLEKSRLLSDRFSAERPKGSFSTLEIQRTEQGDSAMYLCASSLVLGQSGNTIYFGEGSWLTVV.

This clone appeared once. The gene calls are TRBV20-1 and TRBJ2-7; no firm D call. V was trimmed by 5 bases and J by 7 bases, leaving 12 bases between them. CDR1 and CDR2 (germline): DFQATT, SNEGSKA (reference sequence). The CDR3 is 11 amino acids. CDR3 sequence (DNA): TGCAGTGCTGCCCGCGGAAGAGAGCAGTACTTC. This sequence encodes CSAARGREQYF.

This chain uses TRBV6-5 with TRBJ1-2, with D possibly being TRBD1 (5 bases). From germline, CDR1 is MNHEY and CDR2 SVGAGI. The ends were cut back, 2 bases at V and 6 bases at J, with 13 bases in the middle. CDR3 length equals 14 residues. The CDR3 nucleotides are TGTGCCAGCAGTTACGGGCCGGGGGGAGATGGCTACACCTTC. Its protein is CASSYGPGGDGYTF.

CDR3 region: CATSRSTSAPTQYF. The DNA for the CDR3 is TGTGCCACCAGCAGATCGACTAGCGCGCCGACGCAGTATTTT. The chain employs TRBV15 and TRBJ2-3; 8 bases fit TRBD2. Trimming took 2 bases from V and 9 from J; bases not matched to a gene: 7. Germline loops: CDR1 LNHNV, CDR2 YYDKDF (reference sequence). The CDR3 loop spans 14 amino acids.

This chain uses TRBV5-1 with TRBJ1-2, with D perhaps matching TRBD1 (5 bases). The CDR3 spans 14 residues. Deletions cut 4 bases from V and 1 base from J, with 11 bases between. In germline, CDR1 is SGHRS, CDR2 YFSETQ. The CDR3 is CASSPGGGNYGYTF. As DNA, the CDR3 is TGCGCCAGCAGCCCCGGGGGGGGTAACTATGGCTACACCTTC.

This clone was detected only once. This rearrangement joins TRBV6-6 to TRBJ1-1, with D perhaps matching TRBD1 (5 bases). Per germline, CDR1 MNHNY and CDR2 SVGAGI (reference sequence). The CDR3 runs 14 residues. Trimming took off 6 bases at V and 1 base at J, with 12 bases between the two ends. The CDR3 region is CASRHAGTNTEAFF. As DNA, the CDR3 is TGTGCCAGCAGACATGCGGGGACGAACACTGAAGCTTTCTTT.

This chain joins TRBV11-2 and TRBJ2-1, with TRBD2 as a possible D gene (5 bases). The ends were cut back, 4 bases at V and 10 bases at J, with 8 bases in the middle. The CDR3 consists of 11 residues. Germline assignment: CDR1 SGHAT and CDR2 FQNNGV. CDR3 in DNA: TGTGCCAGCAGCTCGGAGGAAGAGCAGTTCTTC. Its translation is CASSSEEEQFF.

The chain uses TRBV7-9 and TRBJ1-6; D call uncertain. Between the trimmed V and J ends, which lost 5 bases and 7 bases, there was a span of 21 bases. The CDR3 loop spans 17 amino acids. The V gene's germline CDR1 is SEHNR and CDR2 FQNEAQ (reference sequence). The CDR3, as DNA: TGTGCCAGCAGCCCCCGCGGGGAGGGTGGAGGAAATTCACCCCTCCACTTT. This codes for CASSPRGEGGGNSPLHF.

The V gene is TRBV6-1, the J gene TRBJ1-1, with D hard to call. With 2 bases removed from V and 3 bases from J, the gap between germline ends came to 16 bases. The V gene's germline CDR1 is MNHNS and CDR2 SASEGT. CDR3 length equals 16 residues. The CDR3 DNA reads as TGTGCCAGCAGTGAACAGCTCGGGGATCGTTACACTGAAGCTTTCTTT. Translation: CASSEQLGDRYTEAFF.

The J gene is TRBJ1-6, the V gene TRBV13, with D unresolved. The CDR3 extends over 15 amino acids. Per germline, CDR1 PRHDT and CDR2 FYEKMQ (reference sequence). Trimming took off 1 base at V and 13 bases at J, with 17 bases between the two ends. The CDR3 DNA follows: TGTGCCAGCAGCTTAGTAACGGGGAAGAACGGTCCCCTCCACTTT. This codes for CASSLVTGKNGPLHF. The variable domain in full, completed from reference TRBV13 and TRBJ1-6, reads AAGVIQSPRHLIKEKRETATLKCYPIPRHDTVYWYQQGPGQDPQFLISFYEKMQSDKGSIPDRFSAQQFSDYHSELNMSSLELGDSALYFCASSLVTGKNGPLHFGNGTRLTVT.

The rearrangement joins TRBV20-1 to TRBJ2-3; no clear D gene. CDR3 length equals 11 residues. V lost 4 bases and J 5 bases, leaving 7 bases between the germline ends. CDR1 DFQATT and CDR2 SNEGSKA come from the germline V gene (reference sequence). CDR3 sequence reads: CSATRVDTQYF. CDR3 nucleotide sequence: TGCAGTGCTACGCGAGTAGATACGCAGTATTTT.

The V and J genes are TRBV12-5 and TRBJ1-1; D possibly corresponds to TRBD1 (6 bases). CDR3 length equals 16 residues. Germline V CDR1 and CDR2: LGHNT, FRNRAP. The V end lost 0 bases, the J end lost 0 bases, and 11 bases lay between the germline ends. CDR3 sequence reads: CASGLVPGQMNTEAFF. CDR3 nucleotides: TGTGCTAGTGGTTTGGTACCGGGACAAATGAACACTGAAGCTTTCTTT.